The rows below give T cell receptor beta chains drawn from one sample of a study of T cell responses to AZD1222 COVID-19 vaccine. Sequenced by immunoSEQ multiplex PCR; TCRdb stores in-frame clones only, minus some. The repertoire has roughly 140,000 clones, 88% of them found once; the top ten carry 3% to 4%. Here the sequenced sample was peripheral blood, taken on day 0 of MenACWY control vaccination. These receptors were obtained from an adult in good health. CDR3s include the opening cysteine and the closing phenylalanine or tryptophan. A D gene is named only where the DNA matches it firmly. The size field is filled for only some rows; it gives once, few, many or a size class.

. . TRBJ1-6 TRBV11-2 CASSLVGDSPLHF TGTGCCAGCAGCTTAGTTGGGGATTCACCCCTCCACTTT
. . TRBJ2-7 TRBV7-9 CASSLGRNSYEQYF TGTGCCAGCAGCTTAGGCAGGAATTCCTACGAGCAGTACTTC
. . TRBJ1-2 TRBV9 CASSNSARDLYGYTF TGTGCCAGCAGTAACAGTGCGCGGGACCTCTATGGCTACACCTTC
TRBD1 . TRBJ1-1 TRBV5-1 CASSRTGQSMNTEAFF TGCGCCAGCAGCAGAACGGGACAGAGCATGAACACTGAAGCTTTCTTT
. once TRBJ1-5 TRBV27 CASSLSASNQPQHF TGTGCCAGCAGTTTATCGGCCAGCAATCAGCCCCAGCATTTT
TRBD1 . TRBJ1-5 TRBV12-5 CASGTGTGPNQPQHF TGTGCTAGTGGTACCGGGACAGGGCCCAATCAGCCCCAGCATTTT
. . TRBJ1-5 TRBV2 CASSDRPLNQPQHF TGTGCCAGCAGTGATCGGCCGCTGAATCAGCCCCAGCATTTT
. . TRBJ1-1 TRBV6-5 CRVADLFRNTEAFF TGTCGGGTGGCGGACCTCTTCAGGAACACTGAAGCTTTCTTT
. . TRBJ1-1 TRBV27 CASRTGIAEAFF TGTGCCAGCAGAACAGGGATAGCTGAAGCTTTCTTT
TRBD1 once TRBJ2-7 TRBV11-3 CASSPDRIRSYEQYF TGTGCCAGCAGCCCGGACAGGATTCGCTCCTACGAGCAGTACTTC
. few TRBJ2-7 TRBV7-2 CASSPYRSSYEQYF TGTGCCAGCAGCCCTTACAGAAGCTCCTACGAGCAGTACTTC
. . TRBJ1-4 TRBV9 CASSVGRINEKLFF TGTGCCAGCAGCGTAGGGCGGATAAATGAAAAACTGTTTTTT
TRBD1 . TRBJ2-3 TRBV7-9 CATNRNWDRGKDTQYF TGTGCCACCAATCGCAACTGGGACAGGGGGAAAGATACGCAGTATTTT
. . TRBJ2-7 TRBV27 CASSLRADYEQYF TGTGCCAGCAGTTTAAGGGCAGACTACGAGCAGTACTTC
. . TRBJ2-7 TRBV7-2 CASSLGSHYEQYF TGTGCCAGCAGCTTAGGGTCCCACTACGAGCAGTACTTC
. . TRBJ1-6 TRBV18 CASSLSGPINSPLHF TGTGCCAGCTCACTCTCCGGACCGATAAATTCACCCCTCCACTTT
TRBD1 . TRBJ2-7 TRBV27 CASSSTRTGSYEQYF TGTGCCAGCAGTTCCACCCGGACAGGGTCCTACGAGCAGTACTTC
. . TRBJ2-7 TRBV6-2/TRBV6-3 CASSYSQGPEQYF TGTGCCAGCAGTTACTCACAGGGTCCCGAGCAGTACTTC
TRBD1 . TRBJ1-1 TRBV7-2 CASSLKAGTGEAFF TGTGCCAGCAGCCTTAAAGCCGGGACAGGGGAAGCTTTCTTT
. . TRBJ2-1 TRBV11-3 CASKTGSSYNEQFF TGTGCCAGCAAAACCGGGAGCTCCTACAATGAGCAGTTCTTC
TRBD1 few TRBJ1-4 TRBV28 CASSSPGQLNEKLFF TGTGCCAGCAGTTCACCGGGACAGTTAAATGAAAAACTGTTTTTT
. . TRBJ2-1 TRBV4-2 CASSQDLQREQFF TGTGCCAGCAGCCAAGATCTGCAGAGGGAGCAGTTCTTC
TRBD1 . TRBJ1-6 TRBV19 CASTDRGYSSPLHF TGTGCCAGTACCGACAGGGGCTACTCTTCACCCCTCCACTTT
. few TRBJ1-1 TRBV7-8 CASSPEVGNAEAFF TGTGCCAGCAGCCCAGAAGTGGGGAACGCTGAAGCTTTCTTT
TRBD1 . TRBJ1-1 TRBV18 CASSFGTGRGVTEAFF TGTGCCAGCTCATTCGGGACAGGGAGGGGGGTCACTGAAGCTTTCTTT
. . TRBJ2-7 TRBV7-7 CASSPPGRPTDSYEQYF TGTGCTAGCAGCCCACCAGGACGCCCGACGGACTCCTACGAGCAGTACTTC
. . TRBJ1-1 TRBV2 CASSGGLVGVGAFF TGTGCCAGCAGTGGGGGTTTGGTAGGGGTGGGAGCTTTCTTT
. . TRBJ2-7 TRBV6-6 CASSSMLYEQYF TGTGCCAGCAGTTCGATGCTCTACGAGCAGTACTTC
. . TRBJ1-1 TRBV5-1 CASSLREKGQGEAFF TGCGCCAGCAGCTTGAGGGAGAAGGGGCAGGGTGAAGCTTTCTTT
TRBD1 . TRBJ1-4 TRBV9 CASSVGRRAGTGAEKLFF TGTGCCAGCAGCGTAGGGCGAAGAGCCGGGACAGGGGCTGAAAAACTGTTTTTT
TRBD2 few TRBJ2-1 TRBV30 CAWSVVSGGAYNEQFF TGTGCCTGGAGTGTAGTTAGCGGGGGGGCTTACAATGAGCAGTTCTTC
. . TRBJ2-7 TRBV11-2 CASTLSLEFGAHEQYF TGTGCCAGCACCCTTAGTTTGGAATTTGGGGCTCACGAGCAGTACTTC
. few TRBJ2-5 TRBV18 CASSPMSPQETQYF TGTGCCAGCTCACCAATGTCCCCCCAAGAGACCCAGTACTTC
. . TRBJ1-1 TRBV11-3 CASRLTRMNTEAFF TGTGCCAGCAGACTCACCCGGATGAACACTGAAGCTTTCTTT
. . TRBJ1-1 TRBV29-1 CSAARGGNTEAFF TGCAGCGCCGCCAGGGGAGGGAACACTGAAGCTTTCTTT
. . TRBJ1-1 TRBV12-2 CASRSGQGAQTEAFF TGTGCAAGTCGCTCGGGACAGGGGGCGCAAACTGAAGCTTTCTTT
TRBD2 . TRBJ2-5 TRBV6-5 CASRDTSGGGETQYF TGTGCCAGCAGGGACACTAGCGGGGGCGGTGAGACCCAGTACTTC
. . TRBJ1-2 TRBV2 CASSEGGQATGYTF TGTGCCAGCAGTGAAGGGGGACAAGCTACTGGCTACACCTTC
. . TRBJ1-4 TRBV28 CASSSGGNEKLFF TGTGCCAGCAGTTCCGGGGGGAATGAAAAACTGTTTTTT
. . TRBJ2-7 TRBV19 CASSMGRTAIYEQYF TGTGCCAGTAGTATGGGCCGGACAGCGATCTACGAGCAGTACTTC
. . TRBJ1-3 TRBV18 CASSPSTPLSTGNTIYF TGTGCCAGCTCACCATCGACACCACTTAGTACGGGAAACACCATATATTTT
TRBD1 . TRBJ2-1 TRBV19 CASSIGTGDNEQFF TGTGCCAGTAGTATAGGGACAGGGGATAATGAGCAGTTCTTC